What follows describes a single T cell receptor (beta chain). A read error may account for a junction end that differs from germline. This sample was taken from a study of blood T cell repertoires in COVID-19. Study information: The United States, Italy and Spain supplied acute and convalescent COVID-19 samples. Sources were T cells, B-cell-depleted T cells, or PBMCs; the material itself was cDNA or gDNA.

Per the authors' pipeline: How many nucleated cells were present was estimated from reference gene primer amplification. The method was immunoSEQ multiplex PCR; TCRdb's version includes in-frame clones alone and lacks a portion of them. Clone size and the V and J calls come from that table; the DNA yielded D and trimming. The repertoire holds 45,000 to 70,000 clones, with about 91% as singletons. The source of this sequence is a woman in her sixties or seventies with active COVID-19. The specimen sequenced was peripheral blood.

The CDR3 sequence is CASRLGTGPRYEQFF. The CDR3 bases are TGCGCCAGCAGATTGGGAACAGGGCCGAGGTATGAGCAGTTCTTC. The chain joins TRBV5-1 to TRBJ2-1, with D maybe TRBD1 (6 bases). Germline-derived CDR1 and CDR2 are SGHRS and YFSETQ. The CDR3 contains 15 residues.